These T cell receptor beta chains were read from a single sample in a study of blood T cell repertoires in COVID-19. Using immunoSEQ multiplex PCR, the repertoire was profiled, and TCRdb retains in-frame clones only, with some absent. The data show over 250,000 clones, around 84% seen once. Sequenced input: peripheral blood. Source of these receptors: a human donor with COVID-19, enrolled during active disease. The donor label of this sample is uncertain. Both conserved end residues are part of each CDR3. Each record gives: V gene, D gene, J gene, clone size, CDR3 DNA, CDR3 protein. The D gene is left open where the match is weak. Only part of the rows carry a size: once, few, many, or a class if the clone is expanded.

>TRBV4-2|.|TRBJ2-7|once
TGTGCCAGCAGCCAAGAAAAGGGAGGCTACGAGCAGTACTTC
CASSQEKGGYEQYF
>TRBV7-9|.|TRBJ1-6|once
TGTGCCAGCAGCTTAAATACCTATAATTCACCCCTCCACTTT
CASSLNTYNSPLHF
>TRBV9|.|TRBJ2-7|.
TGTGCCAGCAGTCCGTTAAATGGGGCTACCTACGAGCAGTACTTC
CASSPLNGATYEQYF
>TRBV28|.|TRBJ1-2|.
TGTGCCAGCAGCACAGGGTCTATTCGAGGCTACACCTTC
CASSTGSIRGYTF
>TRBV2|.|TRBJ1-5|.
TGTGCCAGCAGCCCGACAGGAATTCGCAATCAGCCCCAGCATTTT
CASSPTGIRNQPQHF
>TRBV5-4|TRBD1|TRBJ1-1|.
TGTGCCAGCAGCTTGGACGGGACAGGGGGCTTAGCTTTCTTT
CASSLDGTGGLAFF
>TRBV19|.|TRBJ1-3|.
TGTGCCAGTAGTTTCCGTTCGGGCCCCGGAGGGAACACCATATATTTT
CASSFRSGPGGNTIYF
>TRBV12-5|.|TRBJ1-2|.
TGTGCTAGTGGCCCCGGACTTAACTATGGCTACACCTTC
CASGPGLNYGYTF
>TRBV27|TRBD2|TRBJ2-1|.
TGTGCCAGCAACAACGGGAGGGCAGAGAATGAGCAGTTCTTC
CASNNGRAENEQFF
>TRBV5-4|TRBD2|TRBJ2-7|.
TGTGCCAGCAGCGCGGGAGATAGGAACGAGCAGTACTTC
CASSAGDRNEQYF
>TRBV7-2|.|TRBJ2-7|once
TGTGCCAGCAGCCCAGACTTAGGGACAAATTCCTACGAGCAGTACTTC
CASSPDLGTNSYEQYF
>TRBV20-1|TRBD1|TRBJ1-1|.
TGCAGTGCTAGTGGGGGTGACAGGGGACTGAACACTGAAGCTTTCTTT
CSASGGDRGLNTEAFF
>TRBV19|TRBD2|TRBJ2-6|.
TGTGCCAGTAGTAAGCTTAGCGGGACTAGCGGAGGAGCTGGGGCCAACGTCCTGACTTTC
CASSKLSGTSGGAGANVLTF
>TRBV5-1|.|TRBJ2-3|.
TGCGCCAGCAGCTTACAGGGTCCGGGCACAGATACGCAGTATTTT
CASSLQGPGTDTQYF
>TRBV10-2|TRBD1|TRBJ1-1|.
TGCGCCAGCAACGACAGGGTGGATGAAGCTTTCTTT
CASNDRVDEAFF
>TRBV5-1|.|TRBJ1-1|.
TGCGCCAGCAGCTTGGGACAGGCAAACACTGAAGCTTTCTTT
CASSLGQANTEAFF
>TRBV15|TRBD1|TRBJ2-4|few
TGTGCCACCAGCAGAGAGGGACAGGGAGGTTACATTCAGTACTTC
CATSREGQGGYIQYF
>TRBV30|TRBD2|TRBJ2-5|few
TGTGCCTGGAGACGGACTAGCGGGGGGGAGACCCAGTACTTC
CAWRRTSGGETQYF
>TRBV6-5|.|TRBJ1-4|.
TGTGCCAGCAGTTACTCAGACGGACATAATGAAAAACTGTTTTTT
CASSYSDGHNEKLFF
>TRBV19|TRBD1|TRBJ1-5|.
TGTGCCAGTAGTACCGGGACAGGGTCCGGTCAGCCCCAGCATTTT
CASSTGTGSGQPQHF
>TRBV6-5|TRBD2|TRBJ2-3|.
TGTGCCAGCAGGAGGACTAGCCTGCGCGCAGATACGCAGTATTTT
CASRRTSLRADTQYF
>TRBV7-7|.|TRBJ2-5|.
TGTGCTAGCAGCTTATTTGGACAGCAAGAGACCCAGTACTTC
CASSLFGQQETQYF
>TRBV19|TRBD2|TRBJ2-1|.
TGTGCCAGTAGGAGCGGGAGCTCCTACAATGAGCAGTTCTTC
CASRSGSSYNEQFF
>TRBV7-8|.|TRBJ2-5|once
TGTGCCAGCAGCTTCTTCTCCGAAGAGACCCAGTACTTC
CASSFFSEETQYF
>TRBV27|TRBD2|TRBJ2-1|few
TGTGCCAGCAGTCTCCCTCGCCTAGCGGGAGTTGAGCAGTTCTTC
CASSLPRLAGVEQFF
>TRBV7-2|TRBD1|TRBJ2-1|.
TGTGCCAGCAGCTTAGTGGGACAGGGGCAGTTCTTC
CASSLVGQGQFF
>TRBV18|TRBD1|TRBJ2-1|.
TGTGCCAGCTCACCTCAGGGGGCTAGTGAGCAGTTCTTC
CASSPQGASEQFF
>TRBV30|.|TRBJ2-7|.
TGTGCCTGGGGGGGAGGCCGGTACGAGCAGTACTTC
CAWGGGRYEQYF
>TRBV27|.|TRBJ2-7|.
TGTGCCAGCAGTTTATCGTCCGGGAGTCCCTCCTACGAGCAGTACTTC
CASSLSSGSPSYEQYF
>TRBV28|TRBD1|TRBJ1-5|.
TGTGCCAGCAGTTTATTTGCAGGGGGCTCGCGAAATCAGCCCCAGCATTTT
CASSLFAGGSRNQPQHF
>TRBV28|.|TRBJ1-5|few
TGTGCCAGCAGTTTATTCCGGGGATGGGGCAATCAGCCCCAGCATTTT
CASSLFRGWGNQPQHF
>TRBV28|TRBD1|TRBJ2-7|.
TGTGCCAGCAGACGGGGACAGGGTGAGCAGTACTTC
CASRRGQGEQYF
>TRBV6-5|TRBD1|TRBJ1-2|many
TGTGCCAGCAGTCAAAGACAGGGGGCTGAGGGCTACACCTTC
CASSQRQGAEGYTF
>TRBV30|.|TRBJ1-2|.
TGTGCCTGGAGTGTCCAGGGCAGTGGCTACACCTTC
CAWSVQGSGYTF
>TRBV3-1/TRBV3-2|.|TRBJ1-3|few
TGTGCCAGCTCCGAGAACGCGGACACCATATATTTT
CASSENADTIYF
>TRBV28|.|TRBJ1-2|.
TGTGCCAGCAGTTTATCCAGGGTGGGCTATGGCTACACCTTC
CASSLSRVGYGYTF
>TRBV27|.|TRBJ1-6|.
TGTGCCAGCACCCCCTTGAAAGACTCAGGGGTGAGCAATTCACCCCTCCACTTT
CASTPLKDSGVSNSPLHF
>TRBV29-1|TRBD2|TRBJ2-7|.
TGCAGCGTTGAAAGGCGGTCTAGCGGAGTCTACGAGCAGTACTTC
CSVERRSSGVYEQYF
>TRBV3-1/TRBV3-2|.|TRBJ1-1|few
TGTGCCAGCAGCCGGGCGGGATATGAAGCTTTCTTT
CASSRAGYEAFF
>TRBV18|TRBD1|TRBJ1-5|.
TGTGCCAGCTCGTTTCAGGGGGATCAGCCCCAGCATTTT
CASSFQGDQPQHF
>TRBV5-4|.|TRBJ2-7|.
TGTGCCAGCAGCCCGGACTATTCGGGCGAGCAGTACTTC
CASSPDYSGEQYF